Each of the 22 T cell receptor beta chains below was sequenced from the same sample in a study of T-cell memory formation after mild COVID-19. TCRdb independently ran MiXCR on the 5' RACE reads; one entry per CDR3 protein. Of 400,000 to 450,000 distinct CDR3 sequences in the sample, roughly 17% were seen once. The specimen was PBMCs or a T cell subset sorted from them (not recorded which). The receptors shown here come from a man aged 18 to 30 who had mild COVID-19 (a few samples of this study predate the infection). Cell type and time point are not known.

This clonotype was seen a few times. The J gene is TRBJ2-7, the V gene TRBV7-8, with TRBD1 matching 7 bases. The CDR3 is made up of 15 amino acids. Trimming cost V 6 bases and J 4 bases; bases outside gene matches: 12. CDR1 SGHVS and CDR2 FQNEAQ come from the germline V gene. CDR3 sequence reads: CASSAYSRGKYEQYV. The CDR3 DNA reads as TGTGCCAGCAGTGCTTATAGCAGGGGGAAGTACGAGCAGTACGTC.

This clonotype was counted between two and nine times. The chain joins TRBV7-9 to TRBJ2-4; no clear D gene. Germline V gene data show CDR1 as SEHNR and CDR2 as FQNEAQ (reference sequence). V lost 6 bases and J lost 15, with 6 bases in between. The CDR3 length is 8 residues. Here the CDR3 reads CASSPGYF. The DNA of the CDR3 is TGTGCCAGCAGTCCAGGGTACTTC.

V is TRBV20-1 and J is TRBJ2-3; 9 nucleotides line up with TRBD2. This CDR3 has 14 residues. Germline V lookup: CDR1 DFQATT, CDR2 SNEGSKA (reference sequence). The junction had 6 bases not matched to a gene; V was cut back by 6 bases and J by 2 bases. The CDR3, as DNA: TGCAGTGCCTCGACTAGCGGTGTCACAGATACGCAGTATTTT. Translated, it gives CSASTSGVTDTQYF.

This clonotype appeared many times. The chain is built from TRBV15 and TRBJ1-1; D gene ambiguous. V was shortened by 3 bases and J by 4 bases, with 6 bases between the two germline ends. The germline V gene encodes CDR1 LNHNV and CDR2 YYDKDF (reference sequence). This CDR3 spans 12 amino acids. In DNA form, the CDR3 reads TGTGCCACCAGCAGCCGGGGCACTGAAGCTTTCTTT. This translates into CATSSRGTEAFF.

The chain recombines TRBV6-5 with TRBJ2-7, with D tentatively TRBD2 (6 bases). Deletions cut 7 bases from V and 6 bases from J, with 16 bases between. Germline-derived CDR1 and CDR2 are MNHEY and SVGAGI. This CDR3 has 13 amino acids. CDR3 protein: CASTHGGIGEQYF. The CDR3 DNA reads TGTGCCAGCACCCACGGGGGAATTGGCGAGCAGTACTTC.

This clonotype was observed many times. This chain joins TRBV18 and TRBJ1-1; D gene uncertain. The CDR3 has 13 amino acids. Germline assignment: CDR1 KGHSH and CDR2 LQKENI. V was cut by 6 bases and J by 0 bases, with 8 bases left in between. CDR3 nucleotides: TGTGCCAGCTCGCCCGACTTGAACACTGAAGCTTTCTTT. Amino acid sequence: CASSPDLNTEAFF.

There are a few counts of this clonotype. The chain combines TRBV7-3 with TRBJ1-2, with 8 bases identical to TRBD1. The length of the CDR3 is 13 residues. Trimming cost V 5 bases and J 8 bases; bases outside gene matches: 7. Germline V CDR1 and CDR2: SGHTA, FQGTGA. The CDR3 loop reads CASSQDREQGYTF. As DNA, the CDR3 is TGTGCCAGCAGCCAGGACAGGGAACAGGGCTACACCTTC.

This chain uses TRBV19 with TRBJ2-1, with D possibly called TRBD1 or TRBD2 (6 bases each). CDR3 length: 16 residues. The germline CDR1 and CDR2 sequences are LNHDA and SQIVND (reference sequence). V was pared by 10 bases and J by 7 bases, with 26 bases between. The CDR3 DNA is TGTGCCACAAGTCTTAGGGGGGCCTCGTTCGATAATGAGCAGTTCTTC. Encoded protein: CATSLRGASFDNEQFF.

This clonotype was seen only a few times. The chain links TRBV12-3 or TRBV12-4 to TRBJ2-3, with 11 bases that match TRBD2. The CDR3 consists of 15 residues. V lost 6 bases to trimming and J lost 7 bases; unmatched junction nucleotides: 9. CDR3 sequence: CASSPTTSGDYTQYF. CDR3 coding DNA: TGTGCCAGCAGCCCGACGACTAGCGGGGACTATACGCAGTATTTT.

The chain is built from TRBV4-1 and TRBJ2-2; 12 bases fit TRBD1. Germline assignment: CDR1 MGHRA and CDR2 YSYEKL. The CDR3 is 16 residues long. V was clipped by 3 bases and J by 9 bases; unmatched bases: 8. The chain's CDR3 is CASSQVSGTGGRELFF. CDR3 sequence (DNA): TGCGCCAGCAGCCAGGTCTCCGGGACAGGGGGCCGGGAGCTGTTTTTT.

The rearrangement joins TRBV27 to TRBJ2-1; D is perhaps TRBD2 (6 bases). The CDR3 runs 13 residues. In germline, CDR1 is MNHEY, CDR2 SMNVEV (reference sequence). V was shortened by 5 bases and J by 6 bases, with 11 bases between the two germline ends. The CDR3 region is CASSVGTFNEQFF. CDR3 DNA: TGTGCCAGCAGTGTCGGGACTTTCAATGAGCAGTTCTTC.

This clonotype was recorded a few times. This chain connects TRBV29-1 to TRBJ1-1; D perhaps matches TRBD1 (5 bases). V gave up 3 bases and J gave up 5 bases, with 28 bases separating them. The CDR3 is made up of 18 amino acids. Germline loops: CDR1 SQVTM, CDR2 ANQGSEA. This chain's CDR3 is CSVETLPFMPGGGTEAFF. The CDR3 DNA reads TGCAGCGTTGAGACATTACCATTTATGCCCGGCGGGGGTACTGAAGCTTTCTTT.

The rearrangement uses TRBV6-1 and TRBJ2-5; unclear D gene. CDR1 is MNHNS and CDR2 is SASEGT in the germline V gene. The V gene lost 6 bases and the J gene lost 5 bases, with 10 bases spanning the gap. The CDR3 is made up of 12 amino acids. The CDR3 here is CASRMVDETQYF. As DNA, the CDR3 is TGTGCCAGCAGAATGGTCGACGAGACCCAGTACTTC.

The genes are TRBV9 and TRBJ2-5; D remains ambiguous. The V and J ends lost 3 bases and 1 base respectively, with 10 bases between them. The CDR3 spans 14 residues. Germline V gives CDR1 SGDLS, CDR2 YYNGEE. CDR3 DNA: TGTGCCAGCAGCGAGGCCGTAGCCCAAGAGACCCAGTACTTC. The encoded protein is CASSEAVAQETQYF.

About this clonotype: At one end the junction does not follow the germline gene, possibly because of a read error. This sequence joins TRBV24-1 and TRBJ2-2; maybe TRBD1 (6 bases). The CDR3 is made up of 14 amino acids. CDR1 is KGHDR and CDR2 is SFDVKD in the germline V gene. CDR3 bases: TGTGCCACCAGTGATGCTACAGGGCCCGGGGAGCGGTTTTTT. Translation gives CATSDATGPGERFF.

At least ten counts were recorded for this clonotype. This chain connects TRBV7-2 to TRBJ2-3, with 11 bases fitting TRBD2. Germline loops: CDR1 SGHTA, CDR2 FQGNSA. This CDR3 is built from 15 residues. Trimming removed 3 bases from V and 2 bases from J; junction bases left unmatched: 1. Written as DNA, the CDR3 is TGTGCCAGCAGCTTTAGCGGGGGGGACACAGATACGCAGTATTTT. This gives the protein CASSFSGGDTDTQYF.

This clonotype has a handful of counts. This chain connects TRBV11-2 to TRBJ2-7, with unresolved D. CDR1 is SGHAT, CDR2 FQNNGV, per germline. V was shortened by 4 bases and J by 8 bases, with 15 bases between the two germline ends. The CDR3 loop spans 13 amino acids. CDR3 sequence (DNA): TGTGCCAGCAGCTCCGGGCCCCCCCGCAAGCAGTACGTC. Its protein is CASSSGPPRKQYV.

This sequence joins TRBV24-1 and TRBJ1-5; D remains ambiguous. Germline V lookup: CDR1 KGHDR, CDR2 SFDVKD. The V gene lost 5 bases and the J gene lost 0 bases, with 7 bases spanning the gap. The CDR3 extends over 14 amino acids. The CDR3 sequence: CATSAGGSNQPQHF. CDR3 DNA: TGTGCCACCAGTGCGGGCGGTAGCAATCAGCCCCAGCATTTT.

The chain couples TRBV7-9 to TRBJ1-1; D unclear. This CDR3 is 14 amino acids long. V gave up 4 bases and J gave up 1 base, with 10 bases separating them. CDR1 and CDR2 from the germline V gene are SEHNR and FQNEAQ (reference sequence). The CDR3 nucleotides are TGTGCCAGCAGCTCCCTGTGGCAGAACACTGAAGCTTTCTTT. It encodes CASSSLWQNTEAFF.

The rearrangement uses TRBV5-1 and TRBJ2-7, with 7 bases aligning to TRBD1. After removal of 8 bases from V and 7 bases from J, the junction contained 15 bases not matched to a gene. Germline-derived CDR1 and CDR2 are SGHRS and YFSETQ. CDR3 length: 14 amino acids. The CDR3 sequence is CASKQGVLGEEQYF. The CDR3 DNA reads as TGCGCCAGTAAGCAGGGGGTGCTGGGAGAAGAGCAGTACTTC.

This clonotype was picked up a small number of times. The chain joins TRBV4-3 to TRBJ2-3; D is perhaps TRBD1 (6 bases). Trimming pared 1 base from V and 1 base from J, leaving 6 bases between. In germline, CDR1 is LGHNA, CDR2 YSLEER. The CDR3 is made up of 14 amino acids. CDR3 in DNA: TGCGCCAGCAGCCAAGGGGGGCGCACAGATACGCAGTATTTT. This codes for CASSQGGRTDTQYF.

The sample holds a few counts of this clonotype. J is TRBJ2-5 and V is TRBV7-2; either TRBD1 or TRBD2 may fit D (6 bases each). The length of the CDR3 is 15 residues. CDR1 and CDR2 from the germline V gene are SGHTA and FQGNSA. V gave up 0 bases and J gave up 5 bases, with 13 bases separating them. The DNA of the CDR3 is TGTGCCAGCAGCTTAGCCTGGGGGGCCGGGGAGACCCAGTACTTC. Its protein product is CASSLAWGAGETQYF.